This passage covers 22 T cell receptor beta chains from one sample sequenced in a study of graft-versus-host responses after intestinal transplantation. Their cognate antigens are unknown. The protocol was immunoSEQ multiplex PCR, while the TCRdb copy is restricted to in-frame clones and leaves out a portion. The table has over 90,000 clones, roughly 93% seen once. This material consisted of unstimulated CD8+ T cells sorted from spleen or lymph node cells, taken before intestinal transplant. Receptor source: a human donor who received an intestinal transplant.

This chain joins TRBV5-6 and TRBJ2-7, with 9 bases lining up with TRBD1. The J segment lost 3 bases and the V segment lost 4 bases, leaving 5 bases of the junction unmatched. The CDR3 runs to 14 residues. The germline gives CDR1 SGHDT, CDR2 YYEEEE. The CDR3 DNA is TGTGCCAGCAGCCCGGGACAGGGTGTCTACGAGCAGTACTTC. Protein: CASSPGQGVYEQYF.

To note about this clone: The identical CDR3 is also encoded by other nucleotide sequences in the sample. This chain links TRBV27 with TRBJ1-5; 8 bases map to TRBD1. V shed 3 bases, J shed 6 bases, and the junction held 4 bases outside the gene matches. The CDR3 is 14 residues long. Germline V CDR1 and CDR2: MNHEY, SMNVEV (reference sequence). CDR3 protein: CASSFQGAGQPQHF. The CDR3 DNA reads as TGTGCCAGCAGTTTTCAGGGGGCCGGTCAGCCCCAGCATTTT.

This clone was found once. The chain employs TRBV7-9 and TRBJ1-1, with no clear D. V gave up 5 bases and J gave up 2 bases, with 6 bases separating them. Germline V gene lookup returns CDR1 SEHNR and CDR2 FQNEAQ (reference sequence). This CDR3 is 12 amino acids long. The CDR3, as DNA: TGTGCCAGCAGCCCCCCAAACACTGAAGCTTTCTTT. Residues: CASSPPNTEAFF.

The genes are TRBV11-3 and TRBJ2-5, with 8 nucleotides matching TRBD2. This CDR3 is built from 15 residues. From germline, CDR1 is SGHNT and CDR2 YENEEA. V lost 6 bases to trimming and J lost 2 bases; unmatched junction nucleotides: 8. The CDR3 spells CASSWGLDPQETQYF. CDR3 DNA sequence: TGTGCCAGCAGTTGGGGACTAGACCCGCAAGAGACCCAGTACTTC.

V and J are TRBV7-8 and TRBJ2-7, with a tentative D call TRBD2 (5 bases). CDR1 and CDR2 (germline): SGHVS, FQNEAQ. There are 16 residues in the CDR3. Between the trimmed V and J ends, which lost 3 bases and 3 bases, there was a span of 18 bases. CDR3 protein: CASSFPNREALYEQYF. For the CDR3, the DNA is TGTGCCAGCAGCTTCCCCAACCGGGAAGCTCTCTACGAGCAGTACTTC.

This rearrangement joins TRBV5-6 to TRBJ2-7; D is uncertain. The V gene lost 0 bases and the J gene lost 6 bases, with 7 bases spanning the gap. Per the germline V gene, CDR1 is SGHDT and CDR2 is YYEEEE. CDR3 size: 12 residues. In DNA, the CDR3 is TGTGCCAGCAGCTTGGCGAGTCTCGAGCAGTACTTC. Its translation: CASSLASLEQYF.

This chain links TRBV27 with TRBJ1-1; D is possibly TRBD1 (6 bases). This CDR3 has 17 amino acids. V lost 4 bases and J 4 bases, leaving 22 bases between the germline ends. The germline gives CDR1 MNHEY, CDR2 SMNVEV (reference sequence). The DNA of the CDR3 is TGTGCCAGCAGTTGGGGAGGCGGGGGCGGCGGGGTCACTGAAGCTTTCTTT. Protein sequence: CASSWGGGGGGVTEAFF.

The genes are TRBV4-3 and TRBJ1-2, with TRBD1 identical over 7 bases. V lost 1 base, J lost 8 bases, and 16 bases stayed unmatched. The CDR3 is 17 amino acids. Germline V lookup: CDR1 LGHNA, CDR2 YSLEER. For the CDR3, the DNA is TGCGCCAGCAGCCAAGCGCAATCGGGACAGTCGTCGAAGGGCTACACCTTC. It specifies CASSQAQSGQSSKGYTF.

This clone was picked up a small number of times. CDR3 coding DNA: TGCGCCAGCAGCCAAGAAAATGAGCAGTTCTTC. It is translated as CASSQENEQFF. The gene calls are TRBV4-1 and TRBJ2-1; D call uncertain. The CDR3 length is 11 residues. V lost 0 bases and J 7 bases, leaving 1 base between the germline ends. Per the germline V gene, CDR1 is MGHRA and CDR2 is YSYEKL.

V usage is TRBV27 and J usage is TRBJ1-1; tentatively, D is TRBD1 (6 bases). The CDR3 extends over 15 amino acids. Germline V gene lookup returns CDR1 MNHEY and CDR2 SMNVEV (reference sequence). The V end lost 5 bases, the J end lost 7 bases, and 20 bases lay between the germline ends. CDR3 nucleotides: TGTGCCAGCAGTCACCTTGTGGGGGGCATAGGTGAAGCTTTCTTT. Translation: CASSHLVGGIGEAFF.

The V gene is TRBV14, the J gene TRBJ2-7; the D is unclear. Trimming shortened V by 1 base and J by 6 bases, and 10 bases separated the two germline ends. Germline V CDR1 and CDR2: SGHDN, FVKESK. CDR3 size: 13 residues. The CDR3: CASSQAVGSEQYF. The CDR3 DNA sequence: TGTGCCAGCAGCCAAGCGGTGGGGTCCGAGCAGTACTTC.

In nucleotides, the CDR3 is TGCGCCAGCAGCCAACCTAAAACTGAAGCTTTCTTT. It translates to CASSQPKTEAFF. The V gene is TRBV4-1, the J gene TRBJ1-1, with D uncertain. V gave up 2 bases and J gave up 5 bases, with 6 bases separating them. This CDR3 is built from 12 residues. Germline V gene data show CDR1 as MGHRA and CDR2 as YSYEKL.

The chain uses TRBV6-1 and TRBJ2-7, with no clear D. Trimming cost V 5 bases and J 5 bases, with 13 bases left between them. In germline, CDR1 is MNHNS, CDR2 SASEGT. The CDR3 is 13 amino acids. The CDR3 here is CASSSIGPHEQYF. The CDR3 DNA sequence: TGTGCCAGCAGTTCCATAGGACCGCACGAGCAGTACTTC.

The chain couples TRBV13 to TRBJ1-4; TRBD1 might be the D (6 bases). Deletions cut 6 bases from V and 1 base from J, with 12 bases between. The CDR3 sequence is 15 residues long. The germline V gene has CDR1 PRHDT and CDR2 FYEKMQ (reference sequence). CDR3 loop: CASREIQGTNEKLFF. The DNA for the CDR3 is TGTGCCAGCAGGGAAATACAGGGAACTAATGAAAAACTGTTTTTT.

This clone was detected only once. CDR3 sequence: CASSLAGSTDTQYF. For the CDR3, the DNA is TGTGCCAGCAGCCTAGCGGGTAGCACAGATACGCAGTATTTT. This chain uses TRBV2 with TRBJ2-3; TRBD2 aligns across 8 bases. Germline CDR1 reads SNHLY; CDR2 reads FYNNEI. The V segment lost 6 bases and the J segment 0 bases; nucleotides outside the gene matches: 2. The CDR3 covers 14 residues.

The rearrangement uses TRBV9 and TRBJ2-3; TRBD2 matches 10 bases. The CDR3 has 15 residues. V gave up 4 bases and J gave up 3 bases; unmatched junction bases: 5. Germline assignment: CDR1 SGDLS and CDR2 YYNGEE. The CDR3 coding sequence is TGTGCCAGCAGCCCTAGCGGGGGCGGTACAGATACGCAGTATTTT. The encoded protein is CASSPSGGGTDTQYF.

This chain joins TRBV9 and TRBJ1-1, with D maybe TRBD1 (6 bases). V shed 4 bases and J shed 5 bases, with 24 bases lying between them. The CDR3 has 17 residues. CDR1 SGDLS and CDR2 YYNGEE come from the germline V gene. The CDR3 DNA reads as TGTGCCAGCAGCCGTAGCGGAGGGGGAAGTTCGAGGACTGAAGCTTTCTTT. It encodes CASSRSGGGSSRTEAFF.

This sequence joins TRBV11-2 and TRBJ2-7; tentatively, D is TRBD1 (5 bases). CDR3 length: 12 residues. V gave up 5 bases and J gave up 3 bases, with 8 bases separating them. Per germline, CDR1 SGHAT and CDR2 FQNNGV. CDR3 coding DNA: TGTGCCAGCAGCGCCACAGGCTACGAGCAGTACTTC. Amino acids: CASSATGYEQYF.

The chain is built from TRBV5-6 and TRBJ1-1, with a possible D match to TRBD1 (5 bases). Trimming stripped 4 bases from V and 8 bases from J, with 12 bases between. Germline V gives CDR1 SGHDT, CDR2 YYEEEE. This CDR3 comprises 12 residues. The CDR3: CASSPGTPEAFF. CDR3 coding DNA: TGTGCCAGCAGCCCTGGGACTCCCGAAGCTTTCTTT.

The chain couples TRBV4-1 to TRBJ1-2; 7 bases are a match to TRBD1. The ends lost 6 bases at V and 5 bases at J; junction bases unmatched: 12. Germline V gives CDR1 MGHRA, CDR2 YSYEKL. This CDR3 has 15 residues. The CDR3 reads CASRLNLGTVYGYTF. DNA of the CDR3: TGCGCCAGCAGGCTAAACTTGGGGACAGTTTATGGCTACACCTTC.

The rearrangement links TRBV7-9 to TRBJ2-3; D call uncertain. CDR1 is SEHNR and CDR2 is FQNEAQ in the germline V gene (reference sequence). CDR3 length equals 12 residues. Trimming shortened V by 5 bases and J by 10 bases, and 13 bases separated the two germline ends. CDR3 loop: CASSQEFYAQYF. In nucleotides, the CDR3 is TGTGCCAGCAGCCAGGAATTCTACGCGCAGTATTTT.

The chain carries TRBV5-6 and TRBJ1-2, with D unclear. The CDR3 runs 16 residues. V lost 4 bases to trimming and J lost 5 bases, with 21 bases between them. The germline gives CDR1 SGHDT, CDR2 YYEEEE. Here the CDR3 DNA reads TGTGCCAGCAGCACTCATGACGGAGCGGGGTCTTATGGCTACACCTTC. Its protein product is CASSTHDGAGSYGYTF.